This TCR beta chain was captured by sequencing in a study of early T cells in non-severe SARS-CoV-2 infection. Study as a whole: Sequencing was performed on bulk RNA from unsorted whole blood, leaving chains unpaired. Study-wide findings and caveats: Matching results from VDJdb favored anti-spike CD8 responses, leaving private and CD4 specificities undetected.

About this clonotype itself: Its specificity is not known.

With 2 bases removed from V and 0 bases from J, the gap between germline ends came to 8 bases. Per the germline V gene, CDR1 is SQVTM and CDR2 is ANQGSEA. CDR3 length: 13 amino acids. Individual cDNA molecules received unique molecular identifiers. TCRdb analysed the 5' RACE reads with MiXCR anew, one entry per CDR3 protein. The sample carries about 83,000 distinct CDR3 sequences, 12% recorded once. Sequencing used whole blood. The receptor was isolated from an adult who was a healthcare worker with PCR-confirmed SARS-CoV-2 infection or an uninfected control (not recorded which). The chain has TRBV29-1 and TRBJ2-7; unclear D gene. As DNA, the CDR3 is TGCAGCGTTGAAACGCCGAACTCCTACGAGCAGTACTTC. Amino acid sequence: CSVETPNSYEQYF.